Described below is a single T cell receptor (beta chain) sequence and its context. This clone was observed once. Its antigen remains unidentified. Base-call qualities are not available, and no considerably larger clone is one nucleotide away. The data were taken from a study of blood T cell repertoires in COVID-19 (dated by TCRdb to 2018 to 2021). Turning to the overall study: Collaborator samples came from the United States, Italy and Spain and covered acute and convalescent phases of COVID-19. The material from the prospective study consisted of cDNA or gDNA derived from T cells, B-cell-depleted T cells, or PBMCs. Deeply sampled blood TCRbeta repertoires from subjects exposed to, actively infected with, or recovered from COVID-19 were included in the dataset. The repertoires were released in a freely available public database intended as a resource for research on the immune response to SARS-CoV-2. Samples were obtained from the ongoing ImmuneRACE study (first 160 participants) and from 1,254 subjects provided by 6 global collaborators. Nearly every sample came with metadata listing a de-identified subject ID, COVID-19 status, age in years and sex. HLA class I and class II types, where available, came from metadata supplied by the sample provider rather than from assay-based typing. Broad study findings and their caveats: The amount of clinical and demographic metadata varied by source and participant and was provided uncurated.

TCRbeta CDR3 regions were amplified from genomic DNA by means of the immunoSEQ Assay, a bias-controlled multiplex PCR. Per the authors' processing: The number of nucleated cells in each sample was estimated by amplification of reference gene primers within the assay. To quantify the absolute abundance of each unique TCRbeta CDR3 rearrangement, sequence reads were collapsed and filtered. Productive Simpson clonality was computed per sample as the square root of Simpson's diversity index over productive rearrangements. Here the immuneACCESS table is served through TCRdb, limited to in-frame sequences with V and J called. Missing clones are a known gap in these copies; in checked studies unresolved V genes cover under half, and the rest lacks a known reason. That table supplies the V and J calls and clone size; D and trimming were determined from the DNA. For this sample the table gives some 190,000 clones, of which around 81% were detected only once. Clones ranked in the top ten supply 3.5% to 5.5% of the sample.

Participants in the prospective study were enrolled through a virtual design, were aged about 18 to 90 years, and lived in approximately 25 United States geographic areas. In the prospective study, participants were assigned to cohorts based on the clinical history participants reported in a screening survey and a study questionnaire. In the prospective study, whole blood, serum and a nasopharyngeal or oropharyngeal swab were collected from each participant by mobile phlebotomists. Additional blood draws and questionnaires over an approximately two-month period could optionally be provided by prospective study participants. Before DNA extraction, blood samples from the prospective study were shipped at room temperature or frozen. A distance of 7 bases separates the germline ends of V and J, which lose 3 bases and 5 bases respectively. From the cysteine up to the phenylalanine, the CDR3 has a length of 12 residues. Of all the DNA, just the CDR3 is kept, 36 bases in frame from base 1. CDR1 and CDR2, per the germline V gene, are ENHRY and SYGVKD.

Here the chain combines TRBV10-3 and TRBJ2-5; possibly the D gene is TRBD2, per 5 matching bases. The receptor comes from a man aged 25-45 years with acute COVID-19. The sample taken for sequencing was PBMCs or T cells enriched from blood (not recorded which). The CDR3 sequence is CAISDLAETQYF. In nucleotides, the sequence is TGTGCCATCAGTGACCTAGCCGAGACCCAGTACTTC.